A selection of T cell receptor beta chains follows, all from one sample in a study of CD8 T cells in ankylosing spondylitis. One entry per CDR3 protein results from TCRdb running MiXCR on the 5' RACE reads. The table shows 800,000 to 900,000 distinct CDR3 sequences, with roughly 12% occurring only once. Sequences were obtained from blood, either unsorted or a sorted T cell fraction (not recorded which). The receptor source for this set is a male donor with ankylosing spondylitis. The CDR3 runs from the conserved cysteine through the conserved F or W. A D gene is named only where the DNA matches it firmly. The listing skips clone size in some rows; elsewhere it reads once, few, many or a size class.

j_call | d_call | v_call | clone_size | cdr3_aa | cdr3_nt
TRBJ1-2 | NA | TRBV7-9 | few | CASSPSQTSYGYTF | TGTGCCAGCAGCCCATCACAGACCTCGTATGGCTACACCTTC
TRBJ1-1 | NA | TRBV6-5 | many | CASSYSAIGTAFF | TGTGCCAGCAGTTACTCCGCGATAGGGACAGCTTTCTTT
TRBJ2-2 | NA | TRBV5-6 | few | CASSLDGPSNTGELFF | TGTGCCAGCAGCTTGGATGGGCCCTCGAACACCGGGGAGCTGTTTTTT
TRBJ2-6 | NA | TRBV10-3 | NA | CAISESSRSGANVLTF | TGTGCCATCAGTGAGTCGAGTAGATCTGGGGCCAACGTCCTGACTTTC
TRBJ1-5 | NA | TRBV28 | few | CASSLLGRGGDQPQHF | TGTGCCAGCAGTTTATTGGGCAGGGGAGGTGATCAGCCCCAGCATTTT
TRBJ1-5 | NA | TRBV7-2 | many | CASSLAMDRENQPQHF | TGTGCCAGCAGCTTAGCCATGGATAGGGAGAATCAGCCCCAGCATTTT
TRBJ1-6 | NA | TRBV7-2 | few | CASSPRWDSPLHF | TGTGCCAGCAGCCCACGTTGGGACTCACCCCTCCACTTT
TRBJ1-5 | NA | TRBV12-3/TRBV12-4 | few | CASSFRGEQPQHF | TGTGCCAGCAGTTTTCGGGGGGAACAGCCCCAGCATTTT
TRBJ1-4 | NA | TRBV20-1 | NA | CSAQQRQANEKLFF | TGCAGTGCTCAACAAAGGCAGGCGAATGAAAAACTGTTTTTT
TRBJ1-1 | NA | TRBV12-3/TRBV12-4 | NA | CASSLIRGPETEAFF | TGTGCCAGCAGTTTGATTCGGGGGCCGGAGACTGAAGCTTTCTTT
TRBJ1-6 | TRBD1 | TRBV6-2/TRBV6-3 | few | CASSQLPGTGSSSALHF | TGTGCCAGCAGTCAACTCCCTGGGACAGGGTCGTCTTCGGCCCTCCACTTT
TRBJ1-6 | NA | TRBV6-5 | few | CASSSSSTLHF | TGTGCCAGCAGTTCATCATCCACCCTCCACTTT
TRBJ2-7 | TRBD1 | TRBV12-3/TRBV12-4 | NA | CASTGQGTPYEQYF | TGTGCCAGCACAGGACAGGGGACCCCCTACGAGCAGTACTTC
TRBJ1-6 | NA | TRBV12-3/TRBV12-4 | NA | CASSLGGLINSPLHF | TGTGCCAGCAGTTTAGGAGGACTGATAAATTCACCCCTCCACTTT
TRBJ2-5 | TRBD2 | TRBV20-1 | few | CSAIVAGARETQYF | TGCAGTGCTATTGTAGCGGGAGCGCGAGAGACCCAGTACTTC